This TCR beta chain is from a study of blood T cell repertoires in COVID-19. Study information: Acute-phase and convalescent COVID-19 samples originated in the United States, Italy and Spain. The cDNA or gDNA used as material had been derived from T cells, B-cell-depleted T cells, or PBMCs.

Per germline, CDR1 MDHEN and CDR2 SYDVKM. V gave up 7 bases and J gave up 4 bases, with 21 bases separating them. The CDR3 runs 16 residues. Original processing methods: Nucleated cell counts were estimated from reference gene primer amplification. Data came from immunoSEQ multiplex PCR; TCRdb stores just in-frame clones and leaves some out. V and J calls and clone size are copied from that table; D and trimming were computed from the DNA. The sample contains a few hundred thousand clones, about 88% of which appear only once. The sequence was obtained from a man younger than 30 with active or convalescent COVID-19. The chain employs TRBV28 and TRBJ2-3, with a tentative D call TRBD1 (5 bases). Sequenced: peripheral blood. The CDR3 loop reads CASKVRGADRPDTQYF. The CDR3 bases are TGTGCCAGCAAAGTTAGGGGCGCCGACCGCCCAGATACGCAGTATTTT.